This T cell receptor beta chain was retrieved from a study of blood T cell repertoires in COVID-19. Authors' processing steps: Amplification from reference gene primers served as the basis for estimated nucleated cell counts. TCRdb keeps only in-frame clones here, not all; method: immunoSEQ multiplex PCR. The V and J calls and the clone size are those of that table, but D and trimming were determined from the DNA. The top ten clones hold roughly 4.6% of a sample with about 220,000 clones, around 84% of them seen once. The germline V gene has CDR1 SEHNR and CDR2 FQNEAQ (reference sequence). V was pared by 5 bases and J by 3 bases, with 16 bases of the junction left unmatched. This CDR3 comprises 18 residues.

Sequenced: peripheral blood. The rearrangement joins TRBV7-9 to TRBJ1-1, with 9 bases identical to TRBD1. The receptor's source is a woman between 55 and 75 years old who had recovered from COVID-19. The CDR3 reads CASSALKIFGQGYTEAFF. CDR3 nucleotide sequence: TGTGCCAGCAGCGCCCTAAAGATCTTTGGACAGGGGTACACTGAAGCTTTCTTT. Full variable domain (missing parts from reference TRBV7-9 and TRBJ1-1): DTGVSQNPRHKITKRGQNVTFRCDPISEHNRLYWYRQTLGQGPEFLTYFQNEAQLEKSRLLSDRFSAERPKGSFSTLEIQRTEQGDSAMYLCASSALKIFGQGYTEAFFGQGTRLTVV.